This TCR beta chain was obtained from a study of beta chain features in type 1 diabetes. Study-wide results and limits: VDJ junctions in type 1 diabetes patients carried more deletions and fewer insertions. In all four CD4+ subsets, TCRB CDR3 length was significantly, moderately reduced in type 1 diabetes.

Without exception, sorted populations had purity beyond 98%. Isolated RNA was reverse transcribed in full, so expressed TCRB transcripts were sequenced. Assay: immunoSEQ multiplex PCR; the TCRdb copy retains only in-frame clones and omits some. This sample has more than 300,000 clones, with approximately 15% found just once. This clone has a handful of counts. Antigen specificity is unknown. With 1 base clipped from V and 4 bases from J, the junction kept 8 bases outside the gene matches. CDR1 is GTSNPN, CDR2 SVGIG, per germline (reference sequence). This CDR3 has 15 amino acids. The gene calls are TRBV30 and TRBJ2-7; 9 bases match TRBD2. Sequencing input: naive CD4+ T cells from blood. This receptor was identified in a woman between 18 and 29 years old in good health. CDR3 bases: TGTGCCTGGAGTGGTCCCGGGACTAGCTCTTACGAGCAGTACTTC. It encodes CAWSGPGTSSYEQYF.